What follows is one T cell receptor (beta chain) and its context. These data originate in a study of early T cells in non-severe SARS-CoV-2 infection. Overall study: Sequencing input comprised bulk RNA from unsorted whole blood; chain pairing was not available.

V was clipped by 3 bases and J by 9 bases, with 17 bases between them. The CDR3 sequence is 15 residues long. CDR1 is KGHDR and CDR2 is SFDVKD in the germline V gene. MiXCR was run by TCRdb on the 5' RACE reads, yielding one entry per CDR3 protein. The sample has 98,000 or so distinct CDR3 sequences, over 10% seen once. This receptor was obtained from an adult who was a healthcare worker with PCR-confirmed SARS-CoV-2 infection or an uninfected control (not recorded which). The chain joins TRBV24-1 to TRBJ2-1; no reliable D call. The sequencing sample was made of whole blood. Here the CDR3 DNA reads TGTGCCACCAGTGATGACTTAGGCGCCCGTGGTGAGCAGTTCTTC. It encodes CATSDDLGARGEQFF.